Following are 26 T cell receptor beta chains from one sample sequenced in a study of CD8 T cells in Susac syndrome. Random hexamers were used to reverse transcribe an amount of roughly 0.5 to 1 ug RNA. TCRdb reanalysed the immunoSEQ multiplex PCR reads using MiXCR and keeps one entry per CDR3 protein. Of 250,000 to 300,000 distinct CDR3 sequences listed, 85% are singletons. Sequenced input: CD8+ T cells from PBMCs. The source is a human donor with multiple sclerosis.

The rearrangement joins TRBV3-1 to TRBJ2-7; D is possibly TRBD2 (5 bases). The ends were cut back, 5 bases at V and 0 bases at J, with 11 bases in the middle. The CDR3 extends over 14 amino acids. Germline V CDR1 and CDR2: LGHDT, YNNKEL (reference sequence). The CDR3: CASSADSYSYEQYF. The CDR3 bases are TGTGCCAGCAGCGCGGACTCATACTCCTACGAGCAGTACTTC.

The chain is built from TRBV28 and TRBJ2-7; 10 nucleotides line up with TRBD1. The trim removed 2 bases at V and 4 bases at J, leaving 5 bases unmatched. This CDR3 contains 15 residues. Germline CDR1 MDHEN, CDR2 SYDVKM. CDR3 DNA: TGTGCCAGCAGTTTAATGACAGGGGGCCAGTACGAGCAGTACTTC. Translation: CASSLMTGGQYEQYF.

The genes are TRBV4-3 and TRBJ2-6; TRBD1 aligns across 9 bases. This CDR3 region has 17 residues. V trimming: 6 bases; J trimming: 4 bases; junction bases outside the gene matches: 10. The germline V gene has CDR1 LGHNA and CDR2 YSLEER. In DNA form, the CDR3 reads TGCGCCAGCAGTCCCGGGACAGGGACTCTGGGGGCCAACGTCCTGACTTTC. Translated: CASSPGTGTLGANVLTF.

The chain links TRBV6-5 to TRBJ2-3; the D is unclear. V was trimmed by 4 bases and J by 6 bases, leaving 17 bases between them. The germline V gene has CDR1 MNHEY and CDR2 SVGAGI. The CDR3 has 15 residues. The CDR3 loop is CASSSDAEITDTQYF. As DNA, the CDR3 is TGTGCCAGCAGTTCCGACGCCGAGATCACCGATACGCAGTATTTT.

The chain has TRBV6-2 or TRBV6-3 and TRBJ1-2, with 8 bases aligning to TRBD1. The CDR3 loop spans 19 amino acids. The ends lost 0 bases at V and 3 bases at J; junction bases unmatched: 15. Germline V gene lookup returns CDR1 MNHEY and CDR2 SVGEGT. CDR3 region: CASSYSEPGQAGFDYGYTF. In DNA form, the CDR3 reads TGTGCCAGCAGTTACTCCGAACCGGGACAGGCGGGCTTTGACTATGGCTACACCTTC.

V usage is TRBV6-5 and J usage is TRBJ1-1, with 8 nucleotides matching TRBD1. The V and J ends lost 3 bases and 5 bases, in that order; junction bases with no gene match: 14. This CDR3 comprises 17 residues. CDR1 and CDR2 (germline): MNHEY, SVGAGI. The CDR3 sequence: CASSYLAQGGGGTEAFF. CDR3 in DNA: TGTGCCAGCAGTTATTTGGCACAGGGGGGTGGTGGAACTGAAGCTTTCTTT.

This sequence joins TRBV2 and TRBJ1-1; no reliable D call. Per the germline V gene, CDR1 is SNHLY and CDR2 is FYNNEI. Trimming removed 7 bases from V and 10 bases from J, with 13 bases in between. This CDR3 is built from 11 residues. This CDR3 reads CASKGGLRAFF. CDR3 coding DNA: TGTGCCAGCAAGGGAGGGTTAAGAGCTTTCTTT.

The chain carries TRBV27 and TRBJ2-2; 9 bases agree with TRBD1. Germline V gene data show CDR1 as MNHEY and CDR2 as SMNVEV (reference sequence). Trimming at V came to 2 bases and at J to 7 bases, leaving 8 bases not matched to a gene. This CDR3 has 16 residues. The CDR3 protein is CASSLIMGQGIGELFF. Here the CDR3 DNA reads TGTGCCAGCAGTTTAATCATGGGACAGGGTATCGGGGAGCTGTTTTTT.

The rearrangement links TRBV29-1 to TRBJ2-1, with D tentatively TRBD1 (6 bases). Germline values: CDR1 SQVTM, CDR2 ANQGSEA. CDR3 length: 13 amino acids. Trimming removed 6 bases at V and 2 bases at J, with 11 bases between. In DNA, the CDR3 is TGCAGCGTCTTACAGGGAACCTACAATGAGCAGTTCTTC. This translates into CSVLQGTYNEQFF.

CDR3 in DNA: TGCAGCGTTGAAGACAGGGTAGGATACGGCTACACCTTC. Translating it yields CSVEDRVGYGYTF. V usage is TRBV29-1 and J usage is TRBJ1-2; a weak D match, TRBD1 (5 bases). In germline, CDR1 is SQVTM, CDR2 ANQGSEA. This CDR3 is 13 amino acids long. V was trimmed by 0 bases and J by 8 bases, leaving 13 bases between them.

This chain links TRBV5-4 with TRBJ2-2, with 9 bases matching TRBD2. The CDR3 totals 15 residues. The V and J ends lost 2 bases and 3 bases, in that order; junction bases with no gene match: 2. CDR1 is SGHNT and CDR2 is YYREEE in the germline V gene (reference sequence). The CDR3 is CASSFSGGYTGELFF. The CDR3 coding sequence is TGTGCCAGCAGCTTTAGCGGGGGATACACCGGGGAGCTGTTTTTT.

This clonotype came up once. The genes are TRBV28 and TRBJ1-1, with a tentative D call TRBD1 (6 bases). Germline V gives CDR1 MDHEN, CDR2 SYDVKM. Trimming took 5 bases from V and 1 from J, leaving 17 bases between them. The CDR3 loop spans 16 amino acids. The CDR3 is CASSGVGAGENTEAFF. CDR3 coding DNA: TGTGCCAGCAGTGGGGTGGGGGCAGGCGAGAACACTGAAGCTTTCTTT. Variable domain in full (rest from reference TRBV28 and TRBJ1-1): DVKVTQSSRYLVKRTGEKVFLECVQDMDHENMFWYRQDPGLGLRLIYFSYDVKMKEKGDIPEGYSVSREKKERFSLILESASTNQTSMYLCASSGVGAGENTEAFFGQGTRLTVV.

In its sample, this clonotype was seen a few times. This chain connects TRBV7-9 to TRBJ1-5, with D unclear. Germline CDR1 reads SEHNR; CDR2 reads FQNEAQ (reference sequence). The CDR3 runs to 12 residues. V was pared by 6 bases and J by 3 bases, with 6 bases between. For the CDR3, the DNA is TGTGCCAGCAGTCCCCCCAATCAGCCCCAGCATTTT. Its protein is CASSPPNQPQHF.

The chain is built from TRBV11-3 and TRBJ2-1; TRBD1 matches 11 bases. V was pared by 1 base and J by 7 bases, with 6 bases of the junction left unmatched. The CDR3 covers 16 residues. CDR1 and CDR2 (germline): SGHNT, YENEEA. The CDR3 reads CASSLGGQGVPNEQFF. The CDR3 DNA is TGTGCCAGCAGCTTAGGGGGACAGGGGGTTCCGAATGAGCAGTTCTTC.

The chain recombines TRBV15 with TRBJ2-1, with D hard to call. V lost 3 bases, J lost 7 bases, and 16 bases lay in between. This CDR3 region has 15 residues. Per germline, CDR1 LNHNV and CDR2 YYDKDF (reference sequence). CDR3 nucleotide sequence: TGTGCCACCAGCAGCATCCAGCGAGCTTTTAATGAGCAGTTCTTC. It translates to CATSSIQRAFNEQFF. Based on the CDR3 plus reference TRBV15 and TRBJ2-1, the full variable domain is DAMVIQNPRYQVTQFGKPVTLSCSQTLNHNVMYWYQQKSSQAPKLLFHYYDKDFNNEADTPDNFQSRRPNTSFCFLDIRSPGLGDTAMYLCATSSIQRAFNEQFFGPGTRLTVL.

The chain combines TRBV4-3 with TRBJ1-1; TRBD1 matches at 7 bases. After removal of 0 bases from V and 1 base from J, the junction contained 2 bases not matched to a gene. CDR3 length equals 15 residues. Per the germline V gene, CDR1 is LGHNA and CDR2 is YSLEER. The CDR3 DNA reads TGCGCCAGCAGCCAAGATTCAGGGGGGAACACTGAAGCTTTCTTT. Amino acids: CASSQDSGGNTEAFF.

The chain uses TRBV9 and TRBJ2-7; D is ambiguous. V gave up 5 bases and J gave up 6 bases, with 12 bases separating them. The germline V gene encodes CDR1 SGDLS and CDR2 YYNGEE. This CDR3 has 12 residues. CDR3 protein: CASSDAFGEQYF. As DNA, the CDR3 is TGTGCCAGCAGTGACGCTTTCGGCGAGCAGTACTTC.

This chain uses TRBV10-1 with TRBJ2-5; 11 nucleotides match TRBD1. With 6 bases clipped from V and 1 base from J, the junction kept 7 bases outside the gene matches. Germline-derived CDR1 and CDR2 are WNHNN and SYGVQD (reference sequence). The CDR3 contains 16 residues. Here the CDR3 DNA reads TGCGCCAGCAGCGAGGGGACAGGGGGTTTCCAAGAGACCCAGTACTTC. This codes for CASSEGTGGFQETQYF.

This chain uses TRBV12-3 or TRBV12-4 with TRBJ1-1, with D uncertain. The CDR3 has 14 amino acids. Trimming left V 6 bases short and J 6 bases short, with 17 bases between. The CDR3 loop reads CASRVRWMVPEAFF. CDR3 nucleotide sequence: TGTGCCAGCAGAGTCCGATGGATGGTACCTGAAGCTTTCTTT.

The chain joins TRBV4-2 to TRBJ2-3; possibly TRBD2 for D (5 bases). Trimming took off 0 bases at V and 5 bases at J, with 6 bases between the two ends. The length of the CDR3 is 13 residues. Germline V gene lookup returns CDR1 LGHNA and CDR2 YNFKEQ. CDR3 in DNA: TGTGCCAGCAGCCAAGATCGGGGAGATACGCAGTATTTT. Encoded protein: CASSQDRGDTQYF.

This clonotype occurred once. The rearrangement joins TRBV20-1 to TRBJ1-2; D is unclear. V gave up 1 base and J gave up 2 bases, with 8 bases separating them. The CDR3 runs to 13 residues. Germline lookup yields CDR1 DFQATT and CDR2 SNEGSKA (reference sequence). The CDR3 loop reads CSARGRTNYGYTF. The DNA for the CDR3 is TGCAGTGCTAGAGGACGCACAAACTATGGCTACACCTTC.

The V gene is TRBV30, the J gene TRBJ2-6, with D unresolved. CDR1 and CDR2 from the germline V gene are GTSNPN and SVGIG (reference sequence). V lost 0 bases to trimming and J lost 1 base, with 7 bases between them. The CDR3 loop spans 15 amino acids. CDR3 protein: CAWSVSVSGANVLTF. The CDR3 coding sequence is TGTGCCTGGAGTGTATCAGTTTCTGGGGCCAACGTCCTGACTTTC.

The table lists this clonotype with a count of one. The rearrangement uses TRBV7-9 and TRBJ2-2, with TRBD1 matching 9 bases. V lost 5 bases and J lost 1; bases outside the gene matches: 8. The CDR3 covers 17 residues. The germline CDR1 and CDR2 sequences are SEHNR and FQNEAQ (reference sequence). The CDR3 region is CASSGLNRGQNTGELFF. Here the CDR3 DNA reads TGTGCCAGCAGCGGGTTAAACAGGGGGCAGAACACCGGGGAGCTGTTTTTT.

This clonotype was seen just once. The chain recombines TRBV20-1 with TRBJ2-1; possible D gene TRBD2, 5 bases. The CDR3 covers 16 residues. Germline V lookup: CDR1 DFQATT, CDR2 SNEGSKA (reference sequence). The ends were cut back, 3 bases at V and 5 bases at J, with 20 bases in the middle. For the CDR3, the DNA is TGCAGTGCTAGGGGGTCTTTAGCGACTGAAAACAATGAGCAGTTCTTC. Translation gives CSARGSLATENNEQFF.

This clonotype was counted between two and nine times. This chain uses TRBV7-9 with TRBJ2-7; D gene unclear. Germline V gene sequence: CDR1 SEHNR, CDR2 FQNEAQ (reference sequence). The ends were cut back, 5 bases at V and 3 bases at J, with 11 bases in the middle. The CDR3 covers 13 residues. The CDR3 region is CASSPPRDYEQYF. The CDR3 DNA reads TGTGCCAGCAGCCCCCCTCGCGACTACGAGCAGTACTTC.

This rearrangement joins TRBV30 to TRBJ2-7; 7 bases map to TRBD1. Germline loops: CDR1 GTSNPN, CDR2 SVGIG (reference sequence). The ends lost 3 bases at V and 2 bases at J; junction bases unmatched: 7. The CDR3 is 14 amino acids. The CDR3 protein is CAWSAGDRAYEQYF. In nucleotides, the CDR3 is TGTGCCTGGAGCGCCGGGGACAGAGCCTACGAGCAGTACTTC.